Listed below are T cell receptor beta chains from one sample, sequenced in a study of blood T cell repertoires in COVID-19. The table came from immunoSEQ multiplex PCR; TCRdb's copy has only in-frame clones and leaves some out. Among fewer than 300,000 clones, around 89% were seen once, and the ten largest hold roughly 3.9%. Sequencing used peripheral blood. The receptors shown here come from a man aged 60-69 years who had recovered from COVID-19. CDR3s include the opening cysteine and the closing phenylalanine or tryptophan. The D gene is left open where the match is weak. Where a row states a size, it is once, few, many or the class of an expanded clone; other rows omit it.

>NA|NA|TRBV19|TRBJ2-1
CASSIYGGTGEQFF
TGTGCCAGTAGTATTTACGGGGGTACGGGTGAGCAGTTCTTC
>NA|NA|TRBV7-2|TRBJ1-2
CASTPSNGYTF
TGTGCCAGCACGCCTTCTAACGGCTACACCTTC
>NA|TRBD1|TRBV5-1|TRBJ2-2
CASSLDPQGAGELFF
TGCGCCAGCAGCTTGGACCCCCAGGGGGCCGGGGAGCTGTTTTTT
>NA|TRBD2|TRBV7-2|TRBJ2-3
CASSLRQTSGASTDTQYF
TGTGCCAGCAGCCTACGCCAGACTAGCGGGGCTAGCACAGATACGCAGTATTTT
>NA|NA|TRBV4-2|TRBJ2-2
CASSQEGARDTGELFF
TGTGCCAGCAGCCAAGAGGGGGCGCGGGACACCGGGGAGCTGTTTTTT
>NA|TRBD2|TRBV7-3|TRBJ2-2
CASSLLPGGVPGELFF
TGTGCCAGCAGCTTACTACCGGGGGGAGTCCCCGGGGAGCTGTTTTTT
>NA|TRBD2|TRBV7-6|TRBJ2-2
CASSLRGGTNTGELFF
TGTGCCAGCAGCTTACGCGGGGGAACGAACACCGGGGAGCTGTTTTTT
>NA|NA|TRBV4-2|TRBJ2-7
CASSQEMAGSYEQYF
TGTGCCAGCAGCCAAGAAATGGCAGGGTCCTACGAGCAGTACTTC
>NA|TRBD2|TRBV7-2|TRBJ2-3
CASSLRQLAGGSTDTQYF
TGTGCCAGCAGCTTACGCCAACTAGCGGGGGGCTCCACAGATACGCAGTATTTT
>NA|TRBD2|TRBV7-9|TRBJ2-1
CASSWGTSGVNEQFF
TGTGCCAGCAGCTGGGGGACTAGCGGGGTCAATGAGCAGTTCTTC
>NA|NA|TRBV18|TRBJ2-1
CASSFSWANEQFF
TGTGCCAGCTCCTTCTCCTGGGCAAATGAGCAGTTCTTC
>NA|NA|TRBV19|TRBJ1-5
CASSIIGDWSDQPQHF
TGTGCCAGTAGTATTATCGGGGACTGGTCCGATCAGCCCCAGCATTTT
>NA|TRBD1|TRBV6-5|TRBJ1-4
CASSSTGDGEKLFF
TGTGCCAGCAGTTCGACAGGGGATGGTGAAAAACTGTTTTTT
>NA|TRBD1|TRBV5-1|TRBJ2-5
CASSFPRNRGLQETQYF
TGCGCCAGCAGCTTCCCCCGCAACAGGGGCCTACAAGAGACCCAGTACTTC
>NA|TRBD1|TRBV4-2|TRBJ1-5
CASSQDAGGHQPQHF
TGTGCCAGCAGCCAAGATGCAGGGGGTCATCAGCCCCAGCATTTT
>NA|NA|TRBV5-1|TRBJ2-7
CASSPWERNEQYF
TGCGCCAGCAGCCCCTGGGAGCGGAACGAGCAGTACTTC
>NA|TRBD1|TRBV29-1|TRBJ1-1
CSVRGTALDTEAFF
TGCAGCGTTCGCGGGACAGCGTTAGACACTGAAGCTTTCTTT
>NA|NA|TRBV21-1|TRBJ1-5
CASSKDRDRGQGPRSLSNQPQHF
TGTGCCAGCAGCAAAGATCGAGATAGGGGACAGGGGCCGAGGTCTCTAAGCAATCAGCCCCAGCATTTT
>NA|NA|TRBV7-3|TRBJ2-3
CASSLGGWGPRADTQYF
TGTGCCAGCAGCTTAGGGGGCTGGGGGCCCCGCGCAGATACGCAGTATTTT
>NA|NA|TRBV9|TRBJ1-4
CASSDLARATNEKLFF
TGTGCCAGCAGCGATTTGGCGAGGGCAACTAATGAAAAACTGTTTTTT
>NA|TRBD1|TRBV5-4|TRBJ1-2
CASSLGRGQQDGYTF
TGTGCCAGCAGCTTGGGGAGGGGACAGCAGGATGGCTACACCTTC
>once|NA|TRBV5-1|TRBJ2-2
CAAGRGTGELFF
TGCGCCGCCGGGCGGGGCACCGGGGAGCTGTTTTTT
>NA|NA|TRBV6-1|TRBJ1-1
CASSEVLSEAFF
TGTGCCAGCAGTGAAGTCCTATCTGAAGCTTTCTTT
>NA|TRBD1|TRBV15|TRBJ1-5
CATSRDSSTGTGVQPQHF
TGTGCCACCAGCAGAGATTCATCTACGGGGACAGGGGTTCAGCCCCAGCATTTT
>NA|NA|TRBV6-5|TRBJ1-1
CASSLDSPGISEAFF
TGTGCCAGCAGTTTGGACAGCCCGGGTATTTCTGAAGCTTTCTTT
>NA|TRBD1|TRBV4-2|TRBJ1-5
CASSQVTGQRGTAPQHF
TGTGCCAGCAGCCAAGTTACTGGACAACGAGGGACAGCCCCCCAGCATTTT
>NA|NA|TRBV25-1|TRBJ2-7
CASSEWDIDEQYF
TGTGCCAGCAGTGAATGGGACATTGACGAGCAGTACTTC